The 20 T cell receptor beta chains reported below all come from one sample, sequenced in a study of cytomegalovirus exposure and HLA in healthy donors. In the PCR, 60 Vbeta and 13 Jbeta primers were used. Method: immunoSEQ multiplex PCR; TCRdb's copy keeps in-frame clones and lacks some. Of just over 85,000 clones in the sample, over 70% were seen once. The sample consisted of PBMCs. The receptors derive from a man aged 35 to 55 in good health and CMV-seronegative.

The CDR3 loop is CASSQSNRDAEAFF. CDR3 in DNA: TGTGCCAGCAGCCAAAGTAACAGGGATGCTGAAGCTTTCTTT. J is TRBJ1-1 and V is TRBV4-2; D is possibly TRBD1 (6 bases). The germline gives CDR1 LGHNA, CDR2 YNFKEQ. V gave up 2 bases and J gave up 6 bases, with 13 bases separating them. CDR3 size: 14 residues.

The chain joins TRBV5-6 to TRBJ1-4; weak D call: TRBD1 (5 bases). V lost 0 bases, J lost 4 bases, and 7 bases lay in between. Germline CDR1 reads SGHDT; CDR2 reads YYEEEE. The CDR3 extends over 14 amino acids. CDR3 protein: CASSLAQGNEKLFF. The CDR3, as DNA: TGTGCCAGCAGCTTGGCCCAGGGTAATGAAAAACTGTTTTTT.

The chain recombines TRBV5-8 with TRBJ2-3; 9 bases fit TRBD2. Per germline, CDR1 SGHTS and CDR2 YDEGEE. Trimming at V came to 6 bases and at J to 5 bases, leaving 10 bases not matched to a gene. This CDR3 has 15 residues. The CDR3 nucleotides are TGTGCCAGCACCCTCGACCTAGCGGGGCTAGATACGCAGTATTTT. Translation gives CASTLDLAGLDTQYF.

The rearrangement joins TRBV5-6 to TRBJ1-6; maybe TRBD1 (6 bases). Per germline, CDR1 SGHDT and CDR2 YYEEEE. V was pared by 4 bases and J by 6 bases, with 14 bases between. The CDR3 runs to 15 residues. The CDR3 here is CASSLPQGINSPLHF. In DNA form, the CDR3 reads TGTGCCAGCAGCCTCCCACAGGGTATTAATTCACCCCTCCACTTT.

The rearrangement uses TRBV5-8 and TRBJ1-1, with unresolved D. V lost 4 bases to trimming and J lost 10 bases, with 8 bases between them. This CDR3 region has 10 residues. The germline V gene has CDR1 SGHTS and CDR2 YDEGEE. The CDR3 coding sequence is TGTGCCAGCAGCCCGGTCATAGCTTTCTTT. Protein product: CASSPVIAFF. The entire variable domain, with the rest obtained from reference TRBV5-8 and TRBJ1-1, is as follows: EAGVTQSPTHLIKTRGQQATLRCSPISGHTSVYWYQQALGLGLQFLLWYDEGEERNRGNFPPRFSGRQFPNYSSELNVNALELEDSALYLCASSPVIAFFGQGTRLTVV.

This sequence joins TRBV7-2 and TRBJ2-5; 7 nucleotides align to TRBD1. Looked up from germline, CDR1 is SGHTA and CDR2 is FQGNSA. Trimming took 5 bases from V and 3 from J; bases not matched to a gene: 3. The CDR3 extends over 13 amino acids. The CDR3 nucleotides are TGTGCCAGCAGCCCCGGGACAGAAGAGACCCAGTACTTC. Translating it yields CASSPGTEETQYF.

This rearrangement joins TRBV9 to TRBJ1-1; possibly TRBD1 for D (5 bases). Germline assignment: CDR1 SGDLS and CDR2 YYNGEE. Trimming stripped 0 bases from V and 3 bases from J, with 9 bases between. The CDR3 runs 14 residues. The CDR3 reads CASSVAGGHTEAFF. In DNA, the CDR3 is TGTGCCAGCAGCGTAGCCGGGGGACACACTGAAGCTTTCTTT.

The rearrangement joins TRBV2 to TRBJ2-1; D is perhaps TRBD1 (5 bases). The germline V and J ends were trimmed by 3 bases and 4 bases, with 16 bases remaining between them. Germline V gene data show CDR1 as SNHLY and CDR2 as FYNNEI. The CDR3 length is 16 residues. DNA of the CDR3: TGTGCCAGCAGTGATGCAGGGTTCCGGCGGTACAATGAGCAGTTCTTC. Protein sequence: CASSDAGFRRYNEQFF.

The rearrangement joins TRBV27 to TRBJ2-7; TRBD1 agrees at 7 bases. Germline V CDR1 and CDR2: MNHEY, SMNVEV (reference sequence). V shed 5 bases and J 4 bases; nucleotides not matched to a gene: 11. This CDR3 region has 15 residues. As DNA, the CDR3 is TGTGCCAGCAGTCCCGACAGGGCTCTGGGATACGAGCAGTACTTC. This codes for CASSPDRALGYEQYF.

This clone was detected a few times. The V gene is TRBV2, the J gene TRBJ1-4, with 7 nucleotides matching TRBD1. V gave up 2 bases and J gave up 3 bases; unmatched junction bases: 3. Germline V gene sequence: CDR1 SNHLY, CDR2 FYNNEI. CDR3 size: 15 residues. The CDR3 DNA reads as TGTGCCAGCAGTGAACTGACAGGGCCTAATGAAAAACTGTTTTTT. Translated: CASSELTGPNEKLFF.

This rearrangement joins TRBV6-1 to TRBJ2-5; a possible D gene is TRBD2 (7 bases). Per germline, CDR1 MNHNS and CDR2 SASEGT. Trimming removed 7 bases at V and 2 bases at J, with 11 bases between. The CDR3 is 13 amino acids. CDR3 DNA sequence: TGTGCCAGCATAAGGGGGGGGCAAGAGACCCAGTACTTC. Translation: CASIRGGQETQYF.

The rearrangement joins TRBV6-1 to TRBJ2-1; D is possibly TRBD2 (6 bases). Germline assignment: CDR1 MNHNS and CDR2 SASEGT. The CDR3 loop spans 16 amino acids. With 2 bases removed from V and 3 bases from J, the gap between germline ends came to 14 bases. The CDR3, as DNA: TGTGCCAGCAGTGAAAGTGGGATGGGACTCTACAATGAGCAGTTCTTC. It specifies CASSESGMGLYNEQFF.

The J gene is TRBJ1-3, the V gene TRBV7-9; a possible D gene is TRBD1 (5 bases). The CDR3 has 14 amino acids. Germline V lookup: CDR1 SEHNR, CDR2 FQNEAQ (reference sequence). Deletions cut 5 bases from V and 2 bases from J, with 10 bases between. This CDR3 is CASSLTVTGNTIYF. The CDR3 nucleotides read TGTGCCAGCAGCCTGACAGTGACTGGAAACACCATATATTTT.

This chain uses TRBV7-2 with TRBJ1-2; 7 bases match TRBD1. The CDR3 runs to 18 residues. Germline V lookup: CDR1 SGHTA, CDR2 FQGNSA. V shed 4 bases, J shed 5 bases, and the junction held 19 bases outside the gene matches. Here the CDR3 reads CASSSLPTGKETSYGYTF. The CDR3 DNA reads TGTGCCAGCAGCTCGCTCCCGACAGGGAAGGAGACGAGTTATGGCTACACCTTC.

This chain joins TRBV29-1 and TRBJ2-1, with 8 bases aligning to TRBD2. This CDR3 has 14 residues. Germline CDR1 reads SQVTM; CDR2 reads ANQGSEA. After removal of 7 bases from V and 6 bases from J, the junction contained 11 bases not matched to a gene. The CDR3 here is CSAPRLALLNEQFF. The CDR3 DNA is TGCAGCGCCCCAAGACTAGCGCTACTCAATGAGCAGTTCTTC.

The J gene is TRBJ2-2, the V gene TRBV5-5, with D possibly TRBD2 on 5 matching bases. Trimming took off 2 bases at V and 5 bases at J, with 13 bases between the two ends. Germline V gene sequence: CDR1 SGHKS, CDR2 YYEKEE (reference sequence). The CDR3 is 15 residues long. CDR3 residues: CASSLIGKETGELFF. The DNA for the CDR3 is TGTGCCAGCAGCTTAATCGGGAAGGAAACCGGGGAGCTGTTTTTT.

V and J are TRBV4-3 and TRBJ2-7; perhaps TRBD2 as D (5 bases). Germline V CDR1 and CDR2: LGHNA, YSLEER. V was cut by 0 bases and J by 4 bases, with 10 bases left in between. This CDR3 spans 14 amino acids. CDR3 nucleotides: TGCGCCAGCAGCCAAGAGAGGGATGAATACGAGCAGTACTTC. Encoded protein: CASSQERDEYEQYF.

The CDR3 spells CASSFTGGSGNTIYF. CDR3 DNA: TGTGCCAGCAGCTTCACAGGGGGTTCTGGAAACACCATATATTTT. This chain connects TRBV7-2 to TRBJ1-3; 8 bases align to TRBD1. The V segment lost 3 bases and the J segment 1 base; nucleotides outside the gene matches: 2. The germline V gene encodes CDR1 SGHTA and CDR2 FQGNSA. This CDR3 contains 15 residues.

The chain is built from TRBV7-2 and TRBJ2-2; 12 bases are a match to TRBD2. This CDR3 is 17 amino acids long. V lost 5 bases to trimming and J lost 6 bases; unmatched junction nucleotides: 10. Germline V gene data show CDR1 as SGHTA and CDR2 as FQGNSA. The CDR3 DNA reads as TGTGCCAGCAGCGGTAGCGGGCTAGCGGGGGGGCCCGGGGAGCTGTTTTTT. Its protein is CASSGSGLAGGPGELFF.

This clone has just a few counts. The genes are TRBV5-1 and TRBJ1-1; 9 bases map to TRBD1. CDR1 and CDR2 from the germline V gene are SGHRS and YFSETQ. V shed 3 bases and J 5 bases; nucleotides not matched to a gene: 5. CDR3 size: 14 residues. CDR3 in DNA: TGCGCCAGCAGCTGGGGACAGGGTAGGACTGAAGCTTTCTTT. Translation gives CASSWGQGRTEAFF.